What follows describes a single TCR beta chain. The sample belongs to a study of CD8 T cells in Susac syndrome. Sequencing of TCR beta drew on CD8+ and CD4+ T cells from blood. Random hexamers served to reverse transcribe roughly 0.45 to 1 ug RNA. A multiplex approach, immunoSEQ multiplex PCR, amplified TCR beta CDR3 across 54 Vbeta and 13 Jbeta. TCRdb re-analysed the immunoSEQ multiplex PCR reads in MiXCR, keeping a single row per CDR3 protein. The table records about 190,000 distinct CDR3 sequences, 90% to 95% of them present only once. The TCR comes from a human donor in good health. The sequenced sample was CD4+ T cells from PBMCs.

As DNA, the CDR3 is TGTGCCAGCAGCCTGGGGGACCGGTACCAAGAGACCCAGTACTTC. Translated: CASSLGDRYQETQYF. The chain links TRBV11-2 to TRBJ2-5, with D possibly called TRBD1 or TRBD2 (5 bases each). CDR3 length: 15 amino acids. V was trimmed by 5 bases and J by 0 bases, leaving 13 bases between them. Germline assignment: CDR1 SGHAT and CDR2 FQNNGV.